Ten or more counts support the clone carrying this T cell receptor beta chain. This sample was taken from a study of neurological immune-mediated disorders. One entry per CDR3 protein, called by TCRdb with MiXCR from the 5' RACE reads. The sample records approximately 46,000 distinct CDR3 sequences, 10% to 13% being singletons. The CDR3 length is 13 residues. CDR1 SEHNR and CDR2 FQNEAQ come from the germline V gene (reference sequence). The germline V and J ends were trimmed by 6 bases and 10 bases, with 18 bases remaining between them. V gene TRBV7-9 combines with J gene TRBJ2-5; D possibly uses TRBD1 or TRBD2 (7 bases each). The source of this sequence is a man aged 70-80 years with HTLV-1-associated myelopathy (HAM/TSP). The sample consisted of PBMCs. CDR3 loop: CASRTDRAGDQYF. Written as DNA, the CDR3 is TGTGCCAGCAGGACCGACAGGGCGGGGGACCAGTACTTC.